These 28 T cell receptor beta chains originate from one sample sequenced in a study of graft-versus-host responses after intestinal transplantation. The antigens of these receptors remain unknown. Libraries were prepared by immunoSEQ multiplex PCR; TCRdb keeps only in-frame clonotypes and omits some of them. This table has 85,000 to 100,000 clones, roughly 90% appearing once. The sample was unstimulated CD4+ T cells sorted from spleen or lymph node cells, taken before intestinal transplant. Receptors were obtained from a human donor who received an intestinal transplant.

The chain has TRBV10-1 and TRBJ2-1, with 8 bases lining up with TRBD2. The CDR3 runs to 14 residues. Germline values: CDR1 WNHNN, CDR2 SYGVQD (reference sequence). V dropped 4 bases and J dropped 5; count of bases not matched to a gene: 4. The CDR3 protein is CASSGGTRNNEQFF. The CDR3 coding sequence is TGCGCCAGCAGTGGTGGGACTAGGAACAATGAGCAGTTCTTC.

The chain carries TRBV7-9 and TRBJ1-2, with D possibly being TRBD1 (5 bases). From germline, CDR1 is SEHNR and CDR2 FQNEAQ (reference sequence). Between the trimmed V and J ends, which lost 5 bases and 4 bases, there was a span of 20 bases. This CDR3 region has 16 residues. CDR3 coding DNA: TGTGCCAGCAGCCCCGTAGGGGCAGGCGCTGGCTATGGCTACACCTTC. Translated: CASSPVGAGAGYGYTF.

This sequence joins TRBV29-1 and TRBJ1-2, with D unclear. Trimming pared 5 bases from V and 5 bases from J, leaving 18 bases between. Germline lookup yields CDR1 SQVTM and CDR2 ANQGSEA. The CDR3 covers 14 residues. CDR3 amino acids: CSVRVGQLRYGYTF. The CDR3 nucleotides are TGCAGCGTTCGGGTCGGTCAACTGAGGTATGGCTACACCTTC.

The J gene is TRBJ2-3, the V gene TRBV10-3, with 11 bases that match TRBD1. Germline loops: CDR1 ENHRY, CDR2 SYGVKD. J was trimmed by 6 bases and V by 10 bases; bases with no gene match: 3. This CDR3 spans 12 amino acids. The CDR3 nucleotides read TGTGCCACCGGGACAGGGGGGGATACGCAGTATTTT. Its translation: CATGTGGDTQYF.

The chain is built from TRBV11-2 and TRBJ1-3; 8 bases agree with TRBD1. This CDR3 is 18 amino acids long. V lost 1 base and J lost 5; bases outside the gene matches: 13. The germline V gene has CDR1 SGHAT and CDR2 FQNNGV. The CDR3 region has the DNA TGTGCCAGCAGCTTAGTTTCCCCAACCAGGGGGCCAAGAAACACCATATATTTT. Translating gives CASSLVSPTRGPRNTIYF.

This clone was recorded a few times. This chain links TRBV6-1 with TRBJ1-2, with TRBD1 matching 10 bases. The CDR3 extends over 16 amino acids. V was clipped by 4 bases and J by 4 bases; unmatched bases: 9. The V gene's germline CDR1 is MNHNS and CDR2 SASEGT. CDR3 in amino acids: CASSVHMTGGGYGYTF. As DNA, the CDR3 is TGTGCCAGCAGTGTCCACATGACAGGGGGCGGCTATGGCTACACCTTC.

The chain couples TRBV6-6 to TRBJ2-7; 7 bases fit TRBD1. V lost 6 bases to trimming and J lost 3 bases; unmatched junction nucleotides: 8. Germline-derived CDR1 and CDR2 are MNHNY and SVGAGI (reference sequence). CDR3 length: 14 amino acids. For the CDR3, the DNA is TGTGCCAGCAGGAACAGACAGGGCGGCTACGAGCAGTACTTC. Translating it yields CASRNRQGGYEQYF.

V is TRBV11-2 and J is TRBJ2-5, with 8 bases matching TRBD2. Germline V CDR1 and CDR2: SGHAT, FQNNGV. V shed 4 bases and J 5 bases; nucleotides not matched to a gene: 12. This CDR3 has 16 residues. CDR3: CASSSARGAFAETQYF. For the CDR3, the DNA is TGTGCCAGCAGCTCGGCGCGGGGGGCCTTCGCCGAGACCCAGTACTTC.

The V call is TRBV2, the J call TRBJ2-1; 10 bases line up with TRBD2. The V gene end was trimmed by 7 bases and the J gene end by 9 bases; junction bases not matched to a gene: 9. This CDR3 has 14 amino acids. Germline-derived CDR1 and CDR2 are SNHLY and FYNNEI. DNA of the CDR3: TGTGCCAGCAATTCTTATAGCGGGGGGAGTGAGCAGTTCTTC. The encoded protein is CASNSYSGGSEQFF.

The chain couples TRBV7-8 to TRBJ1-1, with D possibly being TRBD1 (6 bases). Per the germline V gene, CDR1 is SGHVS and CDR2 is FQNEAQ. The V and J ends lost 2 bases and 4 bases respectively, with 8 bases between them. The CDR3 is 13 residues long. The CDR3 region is CASSLRGATEAFF. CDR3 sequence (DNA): TGTGCCAGCAGCTTACGGGGGGCCACTGAAGCTTTCTTT.

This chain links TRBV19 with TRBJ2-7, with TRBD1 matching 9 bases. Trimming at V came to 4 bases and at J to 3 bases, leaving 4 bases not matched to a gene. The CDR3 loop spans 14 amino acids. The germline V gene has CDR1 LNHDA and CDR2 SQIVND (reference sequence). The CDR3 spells CASSRQGDLYEQYF. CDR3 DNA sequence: TGTGCCAGTAGTAGACAGGGGGACCTCTACGAGCAGTACTTC.

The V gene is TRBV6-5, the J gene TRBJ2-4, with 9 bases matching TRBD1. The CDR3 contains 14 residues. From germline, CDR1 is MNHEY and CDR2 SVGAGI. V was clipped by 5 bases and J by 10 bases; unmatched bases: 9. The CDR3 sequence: CASSPSGTGSIQYF. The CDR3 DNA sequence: TGTGCCAGCAGTCCCTCGGGGACAGGGAGTATTCAGTACTTC.

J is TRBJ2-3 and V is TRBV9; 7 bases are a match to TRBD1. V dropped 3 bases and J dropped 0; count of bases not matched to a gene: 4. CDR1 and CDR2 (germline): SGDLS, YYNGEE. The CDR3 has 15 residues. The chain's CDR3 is CASSGGGGSTDTQYF. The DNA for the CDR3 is TGTGCCAGCAGCGGAGGGGGCGGGAGCACAGATACGCAGTATTTT.

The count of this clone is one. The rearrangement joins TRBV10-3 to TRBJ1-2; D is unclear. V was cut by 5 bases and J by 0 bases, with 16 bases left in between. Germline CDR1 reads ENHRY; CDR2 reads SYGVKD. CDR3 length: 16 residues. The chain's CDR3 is CAISTQRSDPNYGYTF. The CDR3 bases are TGTGCCATCAGTACCCAGAGGTCAGACCCTAACTATGGCTACACCTTC.

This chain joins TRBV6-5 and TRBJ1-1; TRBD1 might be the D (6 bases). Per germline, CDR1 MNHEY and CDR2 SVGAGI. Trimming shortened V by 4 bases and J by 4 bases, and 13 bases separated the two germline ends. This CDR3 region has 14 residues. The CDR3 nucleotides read TGTGCCAGCAGTTCCCCCGGACAGCTCACTGAAGCTTTCTTT. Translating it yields CASSSPGQLTEAFF.

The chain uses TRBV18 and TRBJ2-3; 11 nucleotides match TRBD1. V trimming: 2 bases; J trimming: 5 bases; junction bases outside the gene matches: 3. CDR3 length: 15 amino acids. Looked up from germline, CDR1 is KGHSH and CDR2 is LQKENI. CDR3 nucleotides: TGTGCCAGCTCACCAGTGGGACAGGGGGGAGATACGCAGTATTTT. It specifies CASSPVGQGGDTQYF.

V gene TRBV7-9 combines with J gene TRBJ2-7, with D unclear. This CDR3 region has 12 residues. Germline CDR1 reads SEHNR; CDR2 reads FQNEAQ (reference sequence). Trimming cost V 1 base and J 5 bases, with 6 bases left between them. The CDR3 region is CASSLGVDEQYF. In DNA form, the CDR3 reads TGTGCCAGCAGCTTAGGAGTCGACGAGCAGTACTTC.

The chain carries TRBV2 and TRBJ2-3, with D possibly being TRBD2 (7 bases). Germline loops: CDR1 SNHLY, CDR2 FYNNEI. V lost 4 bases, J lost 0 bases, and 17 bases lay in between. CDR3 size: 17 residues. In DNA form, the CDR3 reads TGTGCCAGCAGTGCTGAGGCGGGGGCCACTAGCACAGATACGCAGTATTTT. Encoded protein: CASSAEAGATSTDTQYF.

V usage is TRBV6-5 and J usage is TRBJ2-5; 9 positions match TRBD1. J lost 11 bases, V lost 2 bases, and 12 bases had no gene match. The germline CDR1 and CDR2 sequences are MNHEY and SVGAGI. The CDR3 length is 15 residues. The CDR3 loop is CASSYTRGRQGEQYF. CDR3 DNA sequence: TGTGCCAGCAGTTACACCAGGGGGCGACAGGGGGAGCAGTACTTC.

The CDR3 nucleotides read TGTGCCAGCAGCTCCCGCGGACAGGGGACGAGTGTTGGCTACACCTTC. Its protein is CASSSRGQGTSVGYTF. The chain combines TRBV7-9 with TRBJ1-2; 9 bases align to TRBD1. CDR3 length: 16 residues. The ends lost 4 bases at V and 7 bases at J; junction bases unmatched: 13. Germline CDR1 reads SEHNR; CDR2 reads FQNEAQ (reference sequence).

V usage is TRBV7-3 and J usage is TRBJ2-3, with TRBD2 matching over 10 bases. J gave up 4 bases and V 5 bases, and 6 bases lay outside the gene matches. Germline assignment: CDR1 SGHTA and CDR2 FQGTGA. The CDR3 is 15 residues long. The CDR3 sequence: CASSTLAGRADTQYF. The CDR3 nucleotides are TGTGCCAGCAGCACACTAGCGGGGAGGGCAGATACGCAGTATTTT.

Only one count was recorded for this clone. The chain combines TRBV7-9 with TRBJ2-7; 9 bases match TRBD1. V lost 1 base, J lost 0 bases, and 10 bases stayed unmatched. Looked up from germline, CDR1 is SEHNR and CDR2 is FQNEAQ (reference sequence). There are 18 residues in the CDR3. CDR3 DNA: TGTGCCAGCAGCTTAGGACATACCGGGACAGGGAGCTCCTACGAGCAGTACTTC. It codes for CASSLGHTGTGSSYEQYF.

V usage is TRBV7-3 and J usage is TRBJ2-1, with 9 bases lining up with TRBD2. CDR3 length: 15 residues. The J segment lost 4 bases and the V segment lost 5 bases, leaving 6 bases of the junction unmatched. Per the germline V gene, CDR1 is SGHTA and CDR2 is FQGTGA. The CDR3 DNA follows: TGTGCCAGCAGCCCGGGACTAGCATTGTACAATGAGCAGTTCTTC. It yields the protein CASSPGLALYNEQFF. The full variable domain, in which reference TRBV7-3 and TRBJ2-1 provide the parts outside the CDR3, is GAGVSQTPSNKVTEKGKYVELRCDPISGHTALYWYRQSLGQGPEFLIYFQGTGAADDSGLPNDRFFAVRPEGSVSTLKIQRTERGDSAVYLCASSPGLALYNEQFFGPGTRLTVL.

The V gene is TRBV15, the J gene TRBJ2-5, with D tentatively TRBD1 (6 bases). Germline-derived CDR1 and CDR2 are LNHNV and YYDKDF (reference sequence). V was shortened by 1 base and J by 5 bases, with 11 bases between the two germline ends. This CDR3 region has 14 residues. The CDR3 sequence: CATSRAGAFETQYF. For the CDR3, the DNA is TGTGCCACCAGCAGAGCAGGGGCGTTTGAGACCCAGTACTTC.

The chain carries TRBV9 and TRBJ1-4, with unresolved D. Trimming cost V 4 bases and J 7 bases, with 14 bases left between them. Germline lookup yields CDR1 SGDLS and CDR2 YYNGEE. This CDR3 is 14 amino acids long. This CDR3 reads CASSTSAAGEKLFF. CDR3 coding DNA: TGTGCCAGCAGCACGTCGGCGGCTGGTGAAAAACTGTTTTTT.

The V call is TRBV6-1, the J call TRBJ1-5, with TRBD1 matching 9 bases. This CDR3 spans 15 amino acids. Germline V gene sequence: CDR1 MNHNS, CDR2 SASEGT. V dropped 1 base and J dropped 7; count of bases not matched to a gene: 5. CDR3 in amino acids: CASSEGGQGRQPQHF. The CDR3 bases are TGTGCCAGCAGTGAAGGGGGACAGGGAAGGCAGCCCCAGCATTTT.

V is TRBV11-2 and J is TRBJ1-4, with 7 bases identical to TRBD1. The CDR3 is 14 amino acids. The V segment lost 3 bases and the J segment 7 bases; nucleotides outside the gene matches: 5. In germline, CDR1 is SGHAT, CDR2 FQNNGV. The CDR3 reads CASSFRGQAEKLFF. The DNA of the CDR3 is TGTGCCAGCAGCTTCCGCGGACAGGCTGAAAAACTGTTTTTT.

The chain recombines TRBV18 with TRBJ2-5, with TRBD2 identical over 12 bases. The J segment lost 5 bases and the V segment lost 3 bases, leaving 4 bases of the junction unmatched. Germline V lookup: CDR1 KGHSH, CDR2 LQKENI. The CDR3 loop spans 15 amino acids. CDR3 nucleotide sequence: TGTGCCAGCTCACCCAGACTAGCGGGGGAGGAGACCCAGTACTTC. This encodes CASSPRLAGEETQYF.